The 17 T cell receptor beta chains reported below all come from one sample, sequenced in a study of graft-versus-host responses after intestinal transplantation. Some clones are missing from TCRdb's copy, which holds only in-frame ones; the method was immunoSEQ multiplex PCR. Of fewer than 75,000 clones listed, 70% to 90% were seen once; the top ten hold approximately 1.6%. This specimen consisted of PBMCs, obtained 26 days after transplant. These receptors all come from a human patient who received an intestinal transplant, so some T cells may come from the graft donor.

The chain couples TRBV2 to TRBJ2-1; D unresolved. V shed 10 bases and J shed 5 bases, with 9 bases lying between them. Germline lookup yields CDR1 SNHLY and CDR2 FYNNEI. The CDR3 totals 11 residues. DNA for the CDR3: TGTGCCACCACCGAGAACAATGAGCAGTTCTTC. Its translation is CATTENNEQFF.

The V call is TRBV2, the J call TRBJ2-7, with TRBD1 identical over 9 bases. From germline, CDR1 is SNHLY and CDR2 FYNNEI. With V trimmed by 3 bases and J by 5 bases, 5 bases remained unmatched. The CDR3 loop spans 14 amino acids. CDR3 sequence reads: CASSEIGQGNEQYF. The CDR3 nucleotides read TGTGCCAGCAGTGAGATTGGACAGGGGAACGAGCAGTACTTC.

The rearrangement uses TRBV29-1 and TRBJ2-1; 12 nucleotides align to TRBD2. Unmatched junction bases numbered 12, after V lost 6 bases and J lost 3 bases. CDR3 length: 17 amino acids. Germline loops: CDR1 SQVTM, CDR2 ANQGSEA. CDR3 bases: TGCAGCGTCCTGGGTCTAGCGGGAGGGCCGATCTACAATGAGCAGTTCTTC. This codes for CSVLGLAGGPIYNEQFF.

The chain links TRBV2 to TRBJ1-1; no reliable D call. The CDR3 is 12 amino acids. V was trimmed by 6 bases and J by 6 bases, leaving 11 bases between them. Germline lookup yields CDR1 SNHLY and CDR2 FYNNEI. The CDR3 coding sequence is TGTGCCAGCAGCCAAGAGTGGTCTGAAGCTTTCTTT. Translated, it gives CASSQEWSEAFF.

This clone was detected once. The chain recombines TRBV18 with TRBJ2-1, with 9 bases identical to TRBD2. In germline, CDR1 is KGHSH, CDR2 LQKENI. Losses at the gene ends were 3 bases for V and 7 bases for J; bases not matched to a gene: 4. The CDR3 spans 14 residues. The CDR3 DNA sequence: TGTGCCAGCTCACCCGTTGGACTAGCGAATGAGCAGTTCTTC. It codes for CASSPVGLANEQFF.

This chain links TRBV6-4 with TRBJ1-5; 9 bases are shared with TRBD1. There are 18 residues in the CDR3. Unmatched junction bases numbered 16, after V lost 9 bases and J lost 1 base. Germline V gene lookup returns CDR1 MRHNA and CDR2 SNTAGT. CDR3 region: CARKKNRGPRLSNQPQHF. CDR3 sequence (DNA): TGTGCCAGGAAAAAGAACAGGGGGCCCCGACTAAGCAATCAGCCCCAGCATTTT.

The J gene is TRBJ2-7, the V gene TRBV19; 7 positions agree with TRBD1. Germline values: CDR1 LNHDA, CDR2 SQIVND (reference sequence). The CDR3 length is 15 residues. With V trimmed by 5 bases and J by 3 bases, 10 bases remained unmatched. The CDR3 DNA reads as TGTGCCAGTAGTCCTCGGGACAGCCGGCACTACGAGCAGTACTTC. Amino acid sequence: CASSPRDSRHYEQYF. The full variable domain, in which reference TRBV19 and TRBJ2-7 provide the parts outside the CDR3, is DGGITQSPKYLFRKEGQNVTLSCEQNLNHDAMYWYRQDPGQGLRLIYYSQIVNDFQKGDIAEGYSVSREKKESFPLTVTSAQKNPTAFYLCASSPRDSRHYEQYFGPGTRLTVT.

The rearrangement links TRBV13 to TRBJ2-6; tentative D call: TRBD1 (6 bases). Trimming shortened V by 5 bases and J by 4 bases, and 9 bases separated the two germline ends. Germline CDR1 is PRHDT and CDR2 is FYEKMQ (reference sequence). The CDR3 is made up of 14 amino acids. Here the CDR3 DNA reads TGTGCCAGCAGCATCGGGACAGGGGCCAACGTCCTGACTTTC. Translation gives CASSIGTGANVLTF.

The J gene is TRBJ2-5, the V gene TRBV7-2; 7 positions agree with TRBD1. Trimming removed 1 base from V and 5 bases from J; junction bases left unmatched: 4. CDR1 is SGHTA, CDR2 FQGNSA, per germline. CDR3 length equals 14 residues. The CDR3: CASSLGQGVETQYF. The CDR3 DNA reads as TGTGCCAGCAGCTTAGGACAGGGAGTGGAGACCCAGTACTTC.

The genes are TRBV10-2 and TRBJ2-3, with D possibly matching TRBD2 (6 bases). Deletions cut 8 bases from V and 1 base from J, with 13 bases between. The CDR3 spans 14 residues. Per germline, CDR1 WSHSY and CDR2 SAAADI. As DNA, the CDR3 is TGCGCCAGCGTGCGGGGACCACGCACAGATACGCAGTATTTT. Its protein is CASVRGPRTDTQYF.

The CDR3 coding sequence is TGTGCCACCAGCGGGGGGAGACAGGGCTTAAATCACGAGCAGTTCTTC. Amino acid sequence: CATSGGRQGLNHEQFF. The chain recombines TRBV15 with TRBJ2-1; weak D call: TRBD1 (7 bases). CDR1 and CDR2 (germline): LNHNV, YYDKDF (reference sequence). The V gene lost 5 bases and the J gene lost 10 bases, with 24 bases spanning the gap. This CDR3 is built from 16 residues.

The chain recombines TRBV15 with TRBJ1-5, with no clear D. Germline-derived CDR1 and CDR2 are LNHNV and YYDKDF (reference sequence). The CDR3 covers 13 residues. V was pared by 0 bases and J by 6 bases, with 6 bases between. The CDR3 coding sequence is TGTGCCACCAGCAGAGATCGAGGTCAGCCCCAGCATTTT. Translated: CATSRDRGQPQHF.

V usage is TRBV7-6 and J usage is TRBJ2-2; 13 nucleotides match TRBD2. V lost 5 bases and J lost 8; bases outside the gene matches: 8. CDR3 length: 16 residues. From germline, CDR1 is SGHVS and CDR2 FNYEAQ. The CDR3 region is CASSRGTSGEGGELFF. The CDR3 nucleotides read TGTGCCAGCAGCAGAGGGACTAGCGGGGAAGGTGGGGAGCTGTTTTTT.

V gene TRBV10-1 combines with J gene TRBJ1-2; 7 bases are shared with TRBD1. Germline values: CDR1 WNHNN, CDR2 SYGVQD (reference sequence). There are 13 residues in the CDR3. The J segment lost 8 bases and the V segment lost 6 bases, leaving 9 bases of the junction unmatched. The CDR3 sequence: CASSAARTGGYTF. The DNA of the CDR3 is TGCGCCAGCAGCGCCGCCAGGACAGGAGGCTACACCTTC.

The chain links TRBV15 to TRBJ1-5; TRBD1 aligns across 12 bases. Germline V gene lookup returns CDR1 LNHNV and CDR2 YYDKDF (reference sequence). The CDR3 has 16 amino acids. The J segment lost 7 bases and the V segment lost 4 bases, leaving 8 bases of the junction unmatched. The CDR3, as DNA: TGTGCCACCAGCACCCTTCCGGGACAGGGGGCACAGCCCCAGCATTTT. It yields the protein CATSTLPGQGAQPQHF.

This chain connects TRBV5-4 to TRBJ1-6; D perhaps matches TRBD1 (5 bases). CDR1 is SGHNT, CDR2 YYREEE, per germline (reference sequence). There are 13 residues in the CDR3. V was cut by 4 bases and J by 8 bases, with 10 bases left in between. This CDR3 is CASSLKGYSPLHF. DNA of the CDR3: TGTGCCAGCAGCCTCAAGGGGTATTCACCCCTCCACTTT.

The rearrangement joins TRBV19 to TRBJ2-7, with TRBD1 matching over 11 bases. Germline V gene lookup returns CDR1 LNHDA and CDR2 SQIVND (reference sequence). There are 15 residues in the CDR3. Trimming cost V 5 bases and J 0 bases; bases outside gene matches: 3. The CDR3 sequence: CASSPGQGVSYEQYF. CDR3 coding DNA: TGTGCCAGTAGTCCGGGACAGGGGGTCTCCTACGAGCAGTACTTC.